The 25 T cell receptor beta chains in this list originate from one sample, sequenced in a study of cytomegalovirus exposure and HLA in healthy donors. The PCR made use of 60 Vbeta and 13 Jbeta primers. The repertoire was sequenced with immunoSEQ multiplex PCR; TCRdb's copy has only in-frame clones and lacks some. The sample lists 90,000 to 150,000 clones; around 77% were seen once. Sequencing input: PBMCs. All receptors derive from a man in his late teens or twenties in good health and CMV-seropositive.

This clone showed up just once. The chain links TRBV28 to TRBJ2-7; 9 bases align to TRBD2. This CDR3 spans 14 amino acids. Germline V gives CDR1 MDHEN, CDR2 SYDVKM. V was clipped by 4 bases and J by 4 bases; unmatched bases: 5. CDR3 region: CASSSLAGTYEQYF. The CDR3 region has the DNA TGTGCCAGCAGTTCGCTAGCGGGGACATACGAGCAGTACTTC.

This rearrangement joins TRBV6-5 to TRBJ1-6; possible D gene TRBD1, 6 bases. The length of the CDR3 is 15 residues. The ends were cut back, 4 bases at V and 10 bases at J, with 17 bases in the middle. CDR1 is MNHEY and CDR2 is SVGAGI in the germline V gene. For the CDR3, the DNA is TGTGCCAGCAGTTTCCAAGGGGGGGGCCGATCACCCCTCCACTTT. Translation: CASSFQGGGRSPLHF.

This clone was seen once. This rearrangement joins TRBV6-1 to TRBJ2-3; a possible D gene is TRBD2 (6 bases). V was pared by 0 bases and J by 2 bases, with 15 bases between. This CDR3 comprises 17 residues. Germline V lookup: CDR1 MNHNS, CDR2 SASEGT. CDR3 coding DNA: TGTGCCAGCAGTGAAGCTCACGGGAGTGCGAACACAGATACGCAGTATTTT. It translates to CASSEAHGSANTDTQYF.

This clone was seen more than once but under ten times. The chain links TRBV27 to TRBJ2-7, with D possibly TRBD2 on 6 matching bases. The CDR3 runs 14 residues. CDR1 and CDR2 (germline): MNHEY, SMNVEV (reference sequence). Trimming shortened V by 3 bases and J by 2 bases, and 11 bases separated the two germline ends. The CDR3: CASSLSSGTYEQYF. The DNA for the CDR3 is TGTGCCAGCAGTTTGAGTAGCGGAACCTACGAGCAGTACTTC.

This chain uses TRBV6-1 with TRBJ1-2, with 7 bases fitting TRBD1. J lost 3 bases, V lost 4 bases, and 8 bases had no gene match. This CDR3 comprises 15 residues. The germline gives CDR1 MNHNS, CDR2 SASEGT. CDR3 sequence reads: CASSGGQADHYGYTF. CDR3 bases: TGTGCCAGCAGTGGTGGACAGGCCGATCACTATGGCTACACCTTC.

CDR3 DNA: TGTGCCAGCAGCTCCCTTTTAAATAGGGGACAGGGCTACACCTTC. This codes for CASSSLLNRGQGYTF. This rearrangement joins TRBV5-4 to TRBJ1-2, with TRBD1 matching over 7 bases. The CDR3 is 15 residues long. Trimming removed 3 bases from V and 8 bases from J; junction bases left unmatched: 13. Germline V gives CDR1 SGHNT, CDR2 YYREEE (reference sequence). Using reference TRBV5-4 and TRBJ1-2 for the parts outside the CDR3, the full variable domain is ETGVTQSPTHLIKTRGQQVTLRCSSQSGHNTVSWYQQALGQGPQFIFQYYREEENGRGNFPPRFSGLQFPNYSSELNVNALELDDSALYLCASSSLLNRGQGYTFGSGTRLTVV.

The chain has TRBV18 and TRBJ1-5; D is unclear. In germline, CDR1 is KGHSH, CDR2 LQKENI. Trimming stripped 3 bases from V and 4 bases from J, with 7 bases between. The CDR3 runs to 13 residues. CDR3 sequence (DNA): TGTGCCAGCTCACCCGATCAGAATCAGCCCCAGCATTTT. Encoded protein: CASSPDQNQPQHF.

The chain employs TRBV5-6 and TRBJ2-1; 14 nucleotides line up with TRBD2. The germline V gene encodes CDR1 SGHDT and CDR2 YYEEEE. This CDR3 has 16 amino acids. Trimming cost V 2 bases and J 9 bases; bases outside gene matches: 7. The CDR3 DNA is TGTGCCAGCAGCTTCGGGACTAGCGGGGGTCAGGGTGAGCAGTTCTTC. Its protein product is CASSFGTSGGQGEQFF.

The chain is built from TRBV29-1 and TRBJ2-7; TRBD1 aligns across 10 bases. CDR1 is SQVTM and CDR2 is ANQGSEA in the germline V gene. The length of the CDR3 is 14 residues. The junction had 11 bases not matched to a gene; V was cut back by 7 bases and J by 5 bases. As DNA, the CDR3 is TGCAGCGCTGGTGGGGGGGACAGGGGCCACGAGCAGTACTTC. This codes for CSAGGGDRGHEQYF.

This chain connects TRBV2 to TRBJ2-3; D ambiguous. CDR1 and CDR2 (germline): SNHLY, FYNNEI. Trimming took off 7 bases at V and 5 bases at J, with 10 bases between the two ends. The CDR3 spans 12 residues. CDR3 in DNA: TGTGCCAGCAAGGCGGTCTTAGATACGCAGTATTTT. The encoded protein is CASKAVLDTQYF.

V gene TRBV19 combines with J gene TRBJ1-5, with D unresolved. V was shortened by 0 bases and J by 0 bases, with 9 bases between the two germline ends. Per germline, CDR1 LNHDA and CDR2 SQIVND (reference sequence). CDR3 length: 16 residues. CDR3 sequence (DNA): TGTGCCAGTAGTATAGAGGAGCAGTATAGCAATCAGCCCCAGCATTTT. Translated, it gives CASSIEEQYSNQPQHF.

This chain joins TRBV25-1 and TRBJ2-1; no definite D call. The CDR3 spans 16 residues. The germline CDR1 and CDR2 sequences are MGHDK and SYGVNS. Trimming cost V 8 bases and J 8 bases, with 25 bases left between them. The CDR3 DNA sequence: TGTGCCAGCGCTCCAAACCCCCGGTACCCCGCCCATGAGCAGTTCTTC. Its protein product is CASAPNPRYPAHEQFF.

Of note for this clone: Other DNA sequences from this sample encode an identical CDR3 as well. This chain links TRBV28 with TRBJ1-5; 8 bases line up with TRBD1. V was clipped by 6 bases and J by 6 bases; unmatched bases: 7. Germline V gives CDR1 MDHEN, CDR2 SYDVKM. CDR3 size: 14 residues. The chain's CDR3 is CASSQTGVRQPQHF. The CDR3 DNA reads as TGTGCCAGCAGCCAGACAGGGGTTCGTCAGCCCCAGCATTTT.

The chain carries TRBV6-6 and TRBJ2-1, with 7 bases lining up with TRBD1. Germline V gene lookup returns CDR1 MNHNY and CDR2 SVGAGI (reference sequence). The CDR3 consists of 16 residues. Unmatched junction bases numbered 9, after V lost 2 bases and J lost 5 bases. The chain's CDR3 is CASSYAAGTDNNEQFF. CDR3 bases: TGTGCCAGCAGTTACGCTGCCGGGACAGACAACAATGAGCAGTTCTTC.

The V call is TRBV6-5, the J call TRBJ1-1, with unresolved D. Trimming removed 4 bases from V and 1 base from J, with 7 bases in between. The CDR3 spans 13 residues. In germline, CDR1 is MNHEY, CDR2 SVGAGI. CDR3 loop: CASSFNRNTEAFF. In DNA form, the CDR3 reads TGTGCCAGCAGTTTTAACAGGAACACTGAAGCTTTCTTT.

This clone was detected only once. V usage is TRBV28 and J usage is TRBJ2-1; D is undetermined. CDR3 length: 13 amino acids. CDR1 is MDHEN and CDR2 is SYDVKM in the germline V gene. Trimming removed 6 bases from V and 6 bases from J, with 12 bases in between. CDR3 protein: CASRPLSINEQFF. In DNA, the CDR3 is TGTGCCAGCAGACCCCTTAGTATCAATGAGCAGTTCTTC. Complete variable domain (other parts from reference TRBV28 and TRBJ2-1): DVKVTQSSRYLVKRTGEKVFLECVQDMDHENMFWYRQDPGLGLRLIYFSYDVKMKEKGDIPEGYSVSREKKERFSLILESASTNQTSMYLCASRPLSINEQFFGPGTRLTVL.

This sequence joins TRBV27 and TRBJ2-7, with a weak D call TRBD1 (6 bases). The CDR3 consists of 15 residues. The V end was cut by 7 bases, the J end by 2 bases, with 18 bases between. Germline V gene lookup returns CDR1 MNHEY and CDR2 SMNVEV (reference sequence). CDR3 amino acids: CASTPLTDRPYEQYF. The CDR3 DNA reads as TGTGCCAGCACTCCCCTGACGGACAGACCCTACGAGCAGTACTTC.

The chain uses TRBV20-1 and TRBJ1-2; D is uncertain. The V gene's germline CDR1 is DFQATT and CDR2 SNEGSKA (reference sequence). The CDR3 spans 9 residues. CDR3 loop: CSPGYGYTF. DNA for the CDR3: TGCTCGCCCGGCTATGGCTACACCTTC.

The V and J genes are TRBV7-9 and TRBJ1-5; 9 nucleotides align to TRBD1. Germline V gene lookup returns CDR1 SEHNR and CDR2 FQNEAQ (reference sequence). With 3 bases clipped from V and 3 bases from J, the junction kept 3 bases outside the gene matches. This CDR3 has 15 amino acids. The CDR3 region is CASSFGTGINQPQHF. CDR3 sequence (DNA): TGTGCCAGCAGCTTTGGGACAGGGATCAATCAGCCCCAGCATTTT.

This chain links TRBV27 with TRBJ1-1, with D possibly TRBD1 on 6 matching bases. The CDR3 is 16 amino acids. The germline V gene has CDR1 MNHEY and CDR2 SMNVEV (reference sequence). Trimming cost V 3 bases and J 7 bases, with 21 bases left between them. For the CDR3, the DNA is TGTGCCAGCAGTTTCAGCCGGCAGGGGACCAATTTTGAAGCTTTCTTT. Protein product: CASSFSRQGTNFEAFF.

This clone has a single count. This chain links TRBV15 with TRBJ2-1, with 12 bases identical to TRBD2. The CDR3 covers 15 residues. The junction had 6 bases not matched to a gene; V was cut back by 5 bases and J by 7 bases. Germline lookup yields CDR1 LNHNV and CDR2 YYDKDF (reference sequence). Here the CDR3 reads CATSDLAGGWNEQFF. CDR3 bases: TGTGCCACCAGCGACCTAGCGGGAGGGTGGAATGAGCAGTTCTTC.

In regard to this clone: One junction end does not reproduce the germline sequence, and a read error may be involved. The CDR3 DNA is TGTGCCGGCAGGGTTACAGGGGCCCACGAGCAGTACTTC. This sequence encodes CAGRVTGAHEQYF. The rearrangement links TRBV7-8 to TRBJ2-7; the match to TRBD1 covers 7 bases. This CDR3 is built from 13 residues. Looked up from germline, CDR1 is SGHVS and CDR2 is FQNEAQ.

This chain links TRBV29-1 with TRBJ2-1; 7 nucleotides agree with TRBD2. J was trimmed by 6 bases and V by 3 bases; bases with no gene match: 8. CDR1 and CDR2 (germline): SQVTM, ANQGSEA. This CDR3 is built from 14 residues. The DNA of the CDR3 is TGCAGCGTTGACCGGCAGGGAGGGGTCAATGAGCAGTTCTTC. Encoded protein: CSVDRQGGVNEQFF.

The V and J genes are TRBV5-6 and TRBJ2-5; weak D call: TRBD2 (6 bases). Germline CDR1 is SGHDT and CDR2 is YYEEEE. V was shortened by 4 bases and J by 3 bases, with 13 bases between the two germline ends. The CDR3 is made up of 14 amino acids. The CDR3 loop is CASSPAGREETQYF. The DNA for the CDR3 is TGTGCCAGCAGCCCGGCGGGAAGGGAAGAGACCCAGTACTTC. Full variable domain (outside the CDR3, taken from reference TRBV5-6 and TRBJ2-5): DAGVTQSPTHLIKTRGQQVTLRCSPKSGHDTVSWYQQALGQGPQFIFQYYEEEERQRGNFPDRFSGHQFPNYSSELNVNALLLGDSALYLCASSPAGREETQYFGPGTRLLVL.

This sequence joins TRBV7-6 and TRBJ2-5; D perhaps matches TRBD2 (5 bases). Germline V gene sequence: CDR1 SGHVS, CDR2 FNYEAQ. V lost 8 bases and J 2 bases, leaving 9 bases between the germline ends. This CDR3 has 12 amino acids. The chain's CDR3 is CASEGLQETQYF. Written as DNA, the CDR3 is TGTGCCAGCGAGGGATTACAAGAGACCCAGTACTTC.